This T cell receptor beta chain was documented in a study of CXCR3-negative and CXCR3-positive naive CD8 T cells. Findings of the study overall: Comparably high diversity marked both naive subsets, whereas memory CD8+ cells had much lower diversity.

Comments on this clonotype: The antigen is unknown.

Via 5' RACE with UMI labels, TRB cDNA libraries were prepared. Following a re-call of the 5' RACE reads, TCRdb has one entry per CDR3 protein and lacks DNA. The listing records approximately 56,000 distinct CDR3 sequences. Germline loops: CDR1 SEHNR, CDR2 FQNEAQ (reference sequence). The CDR3 runs to 14 residues. The clonotype originates from a human donor in good health. Some clones in this sample may be carry-over from other donors' samples. The V and J genes are TRBV7-9 and TRBJ2-3; no DNA is available, so the TRBD2 call from TCRdb remains unchecked. Sequencing used naive CXCR3- CD8+ T cells from blood. Specified subset: CD45RO-CCR7+CD27+CD95- naive CD8+ T cells lacking CXCR3 (TNR3-). CDR3 region: CASRSGGATDTQYF.